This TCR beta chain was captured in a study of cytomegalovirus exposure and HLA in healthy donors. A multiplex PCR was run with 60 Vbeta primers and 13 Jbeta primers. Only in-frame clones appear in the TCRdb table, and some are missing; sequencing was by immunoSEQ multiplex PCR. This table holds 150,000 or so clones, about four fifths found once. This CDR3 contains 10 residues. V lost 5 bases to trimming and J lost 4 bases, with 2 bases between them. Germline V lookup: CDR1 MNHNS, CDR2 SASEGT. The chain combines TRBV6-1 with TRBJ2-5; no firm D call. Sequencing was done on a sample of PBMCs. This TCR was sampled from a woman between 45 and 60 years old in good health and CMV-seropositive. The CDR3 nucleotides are TGTGCCAGCAGTCTAGAGACCCAGTACTTC. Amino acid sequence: CASSLETQYF.